This T cell receptor beta chain derives from a study of blood T cell repertoires in COVID-19. Study context: The study drew acute and convalescent COVID-19 samples from the United States, Italy and Spain. From T cells, B-cell-depleted T cells, or PBMCs came the material, which was cDNA or gDNA.

Only in-frame clones appear in the TCRdb table, and some are missing; sequencing was by immunoSEQ multiplex PCR. The table records hundreds of thousands of clones, just under 90% of them present only once. Seattle enrolled patients during active infection and tracked them longitudinally. The clonotype originates from a woman in her twenties or thirties with COVID-19, enrolled during active disease. Source material: peripheral blood.

The CDR3 bases are TGTGCCAGCAGCCTCGCCGCGACAGGGGGAAACTATGGCTACACCTTC. It codes for CASSLAATGGNYGYTF. This rearrangement joins TRBV5-6 to TRBJ1-2; 9 positions match TRBD1. CDR3 size: 16 residues. Unmatched junction bases numbered 9, after V lost 4 bases and J lost 2 bases. Germline loops: CDR1 SGHDT, CDR2 YYEEEE.